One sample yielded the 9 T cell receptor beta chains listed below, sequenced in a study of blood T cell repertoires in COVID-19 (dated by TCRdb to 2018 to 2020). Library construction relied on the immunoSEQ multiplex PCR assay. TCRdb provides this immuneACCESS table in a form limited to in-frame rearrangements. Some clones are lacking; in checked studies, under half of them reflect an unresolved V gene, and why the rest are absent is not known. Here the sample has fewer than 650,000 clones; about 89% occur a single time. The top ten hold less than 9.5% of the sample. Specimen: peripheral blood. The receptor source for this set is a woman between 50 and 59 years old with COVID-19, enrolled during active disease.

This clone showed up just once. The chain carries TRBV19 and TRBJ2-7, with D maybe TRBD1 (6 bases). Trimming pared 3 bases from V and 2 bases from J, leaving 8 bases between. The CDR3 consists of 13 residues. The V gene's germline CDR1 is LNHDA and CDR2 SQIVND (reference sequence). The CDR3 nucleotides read TGTGCCAGTAGTATCCAGGGGACCTACGAGCAGTACTTC. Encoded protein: CASSIQGTYEQYF.

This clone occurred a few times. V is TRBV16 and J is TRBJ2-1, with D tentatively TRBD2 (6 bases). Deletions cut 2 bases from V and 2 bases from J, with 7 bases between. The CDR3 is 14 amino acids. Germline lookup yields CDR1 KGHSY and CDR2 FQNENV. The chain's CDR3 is CASSQGGTYNEQFF. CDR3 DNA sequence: TGTGCCAGCAGCCAAGGAGGGACCTACAATGAGCAGTTCTTC.

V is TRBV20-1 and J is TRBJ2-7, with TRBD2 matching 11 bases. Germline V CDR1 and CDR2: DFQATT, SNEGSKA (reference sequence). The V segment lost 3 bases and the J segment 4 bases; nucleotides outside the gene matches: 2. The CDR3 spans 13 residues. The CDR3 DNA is TGCAGTGCTAGTAGCGGGGGGGCTTACGAGCAGTACTTC. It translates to CSASSGGAYEQYF.

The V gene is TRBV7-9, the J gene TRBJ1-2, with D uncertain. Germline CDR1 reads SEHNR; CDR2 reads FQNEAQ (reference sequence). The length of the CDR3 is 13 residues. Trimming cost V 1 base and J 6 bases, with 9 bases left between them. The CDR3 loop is CASSLGADDGYTF. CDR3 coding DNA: TGTGCCAGCAGCTTAGGGGCAGACGATGGCTACACCTTC.

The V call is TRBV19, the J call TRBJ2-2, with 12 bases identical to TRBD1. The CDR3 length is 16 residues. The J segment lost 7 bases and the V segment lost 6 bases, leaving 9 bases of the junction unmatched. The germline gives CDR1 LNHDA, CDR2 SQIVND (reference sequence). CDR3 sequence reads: CASRTGTGGTGGELFF. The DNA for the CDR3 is TGTGCCAGTAGAACCGGGACAGGGGGCACCGGCGGGGAGCTGTTTTTT.

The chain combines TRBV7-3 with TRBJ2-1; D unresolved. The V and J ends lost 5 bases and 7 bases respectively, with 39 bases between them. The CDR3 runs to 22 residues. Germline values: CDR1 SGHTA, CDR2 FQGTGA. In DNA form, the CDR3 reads TGTGCCAGCAGCCCCACAACGAGGTGTGTGGCTACTAACTGTGAAGGTAGGAATGAGCAGTTCTTC. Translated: CASSPTTRCVATNCEGRNEQFF.

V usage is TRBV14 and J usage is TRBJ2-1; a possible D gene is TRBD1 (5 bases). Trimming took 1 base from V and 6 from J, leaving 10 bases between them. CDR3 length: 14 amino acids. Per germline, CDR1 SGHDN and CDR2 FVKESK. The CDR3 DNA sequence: TGTGCCAGCAGCCAAGGGGGCTGGTTCAATGAGCAGTTCTTC. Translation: CASSQGGWFNEQFF.

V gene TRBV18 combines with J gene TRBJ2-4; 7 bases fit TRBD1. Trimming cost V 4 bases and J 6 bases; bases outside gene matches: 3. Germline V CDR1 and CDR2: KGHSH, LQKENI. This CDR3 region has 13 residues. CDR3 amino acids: CASSRDSLNIQYF. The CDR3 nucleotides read TGTGCCAGCTCACGGGACAGCTTAAACATTCAGTACTTC.

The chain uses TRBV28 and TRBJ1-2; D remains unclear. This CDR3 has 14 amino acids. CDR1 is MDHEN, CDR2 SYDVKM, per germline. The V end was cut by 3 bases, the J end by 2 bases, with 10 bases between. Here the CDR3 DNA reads TGTGCCAGCAGTTTGTCCGGAGTCAACTATGGCTACACCTTC. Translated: CASSLSGVNYGYTF.